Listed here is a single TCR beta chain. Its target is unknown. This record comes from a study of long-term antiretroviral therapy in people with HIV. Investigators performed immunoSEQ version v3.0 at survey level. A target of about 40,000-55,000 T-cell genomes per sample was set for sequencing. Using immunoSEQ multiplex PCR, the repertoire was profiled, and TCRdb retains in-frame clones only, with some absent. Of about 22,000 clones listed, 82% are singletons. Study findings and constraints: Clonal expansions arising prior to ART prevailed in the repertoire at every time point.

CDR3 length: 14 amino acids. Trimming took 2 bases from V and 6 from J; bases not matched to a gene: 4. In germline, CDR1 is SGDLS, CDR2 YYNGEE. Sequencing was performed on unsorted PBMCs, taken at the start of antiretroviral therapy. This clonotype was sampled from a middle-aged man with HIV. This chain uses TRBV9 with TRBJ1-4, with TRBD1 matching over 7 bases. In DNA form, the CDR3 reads TGTGCCAGCAGCGTCGGGACAGCTTATGAAAAACTGTTTTTT. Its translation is CASSVGTAYEKLFF.